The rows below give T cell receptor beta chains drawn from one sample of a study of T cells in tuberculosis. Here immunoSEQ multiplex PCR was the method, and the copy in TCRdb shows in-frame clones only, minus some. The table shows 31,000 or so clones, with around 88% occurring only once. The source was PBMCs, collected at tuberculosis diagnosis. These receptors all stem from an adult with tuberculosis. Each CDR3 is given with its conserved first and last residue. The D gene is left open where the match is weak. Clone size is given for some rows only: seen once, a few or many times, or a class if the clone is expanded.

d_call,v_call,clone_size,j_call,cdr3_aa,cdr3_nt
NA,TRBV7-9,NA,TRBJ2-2,CASSATDSGELFF,TGTGCCAGCAGCGCGACTGACTCTGGGGAGCTGTTTTTT
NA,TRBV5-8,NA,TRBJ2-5,CASSLEVGGAKETQYF,TGTGCCAGCAGCTTGGAAGTCGGCGGGGCGAAAGAGACCCAGTACTTC
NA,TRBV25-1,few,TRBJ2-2,CASSEYSGTGELFF,TGTGCCAGCAGTGAATATTCCGGGACCGGGGAGCTGTTTTTT
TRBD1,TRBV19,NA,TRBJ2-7,CASSIGGTGSYEQYF,TGTGCCAGTAGTATAGGAGGGACAGGTTCCTACGAGCAGTACTTC
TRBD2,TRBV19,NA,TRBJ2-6,CASSGGTTGANVLTF,TGTGCCAGTAGCGGTGGGACTACTGGGGCCAACGTCCTGACTTTC
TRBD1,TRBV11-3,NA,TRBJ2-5,CASSPRQGPQETQYF,TGTGCCAGCAGCCCCAGACAGGGGCCACAAGAGACCCAGTACTTC
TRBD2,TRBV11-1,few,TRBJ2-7,CASSLPRTSGGLSSYEQYF,TGTGCCAGCAGCTTACCCCGGACTAGCGGGGGGTTGAGCTCCTACGAGCAGTACTTC
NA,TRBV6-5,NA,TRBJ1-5,CASSYRGISAQPQHF,TGTGCCAGCAGTTACAGGGGGATCAGCGCTCAGCCCCAGCATTTT
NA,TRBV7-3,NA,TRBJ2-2,CASSPQTGYTGELFF,TGTGCCAGCAGCCCCCAGACAGGATACACCGGGGAGCTGTTTTTT
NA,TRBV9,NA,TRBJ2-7,CASSGPTGTLYEQYF,TGTGCCAGCAGCGGCCCAACAGGGACGCTCTACGAGCAGTACTTC
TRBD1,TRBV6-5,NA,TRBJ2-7,CASSAGQGLYEQYF,TGTGCCAGCAGCGCGGGACAGGGCCTCTACGAGCAGTACTTC
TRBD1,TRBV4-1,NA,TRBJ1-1,CASSQGQGNTEAFF,TGCGCCAGCAGCCAAGGACAGGGGAACACTGAAGCTTTCTTT
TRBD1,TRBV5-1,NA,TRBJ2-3,CASSLAFGTGGSDTQYF,TGCGCCAGCAGCTTGGCCTTTGGGACAGGGGGGTCAGATACGCAGTATTTT
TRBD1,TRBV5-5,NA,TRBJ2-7,CASSLRQGMRTYEQYF,TGTGCCAGCAGCCTAAGACAGGGGATGAGGACCTACGAGCAGTACTTC
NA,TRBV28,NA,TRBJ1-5,CASSYGVRSNQPQHF,TGTGCCAGCAGTTACGGGGTGAGGAGCAATCAGCCCCAGCATTTT
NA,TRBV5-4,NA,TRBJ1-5,CASSLDPGSNQPQHF,TGTGCCAGCAGCTTGGATCCAGGGTCAAATCAGCCCCAGCATTTT
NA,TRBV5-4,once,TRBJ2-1,CASSFQGGGRDEQFF,TGTGCCAGCAGCTTTCAAGGCGGGGGCAGGGATGAGCAGTTCTTC
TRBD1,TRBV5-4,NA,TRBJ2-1,CACYNRDSYNEQFF,TGTGCCTGTTATAATCGGGACAGCTACAATGAGCAGTTCTTC
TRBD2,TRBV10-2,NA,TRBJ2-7,CASTAGGGAAYEQYF,TGCGCCAGCACCGCCGGGGGGGGCGCAGCCTACGAGCAGTACTTC
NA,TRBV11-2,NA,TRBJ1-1,CASSLDGTTEAFF,TGTGCCAGCAGCTTAGATGGCACCACTGAAGCTTTCTTT
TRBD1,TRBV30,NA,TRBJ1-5,CAWSQGASGNQPQHF,TGTGCCTGGAGTCAGGGGGCGTCTGGCAATCAGCCCCAGCATTTT
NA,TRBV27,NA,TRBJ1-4,CASSFWRRPINEKLFF,TGTGCCAGCAGTTTCTGGAGAAGACCGATCAATGAAAAACTGTTTTTT
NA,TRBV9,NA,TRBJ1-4,CASSVADSANEKLFF,TGTGCCAGCAGCGTAGCTGACAGTGCTAATGAAAAACTGTTTTTT
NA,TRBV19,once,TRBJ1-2,CASSIGGFTYDYTF,TGTGCCAGTAGTATAGGAGGGTTTACCTATGACTACACCTTC
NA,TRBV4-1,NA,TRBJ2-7,CASSQTYSYEQYF,TGCGCCAGCAGCCAAACTTACAGCTACGAGCAGTACTTC
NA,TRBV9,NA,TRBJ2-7,CASSTHRQAGEQYF,TGTGCCAGCAGCACCCACAGACAGGCTGGCGAGCAGTACTTC
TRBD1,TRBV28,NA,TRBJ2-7,CASRSHTGDEQYF,TGTGCCAGCAGGTCACATACAGGGGACGAGCAGTACTTC
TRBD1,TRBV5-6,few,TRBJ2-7,CASSFRTGTGEQYF,TGTGCCAGCAGCTTCCGGACAGGTACGGGCGAGCAGTACTTC
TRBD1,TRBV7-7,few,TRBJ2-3,CASSTQGADTQYF,TGTGCCAGCAGCACGCAGGGGGCAGATACGCAGTATTTT
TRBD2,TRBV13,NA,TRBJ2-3,CASSSLLAEVTDTQYF,TGTGCCAGCAGCTCCTTACTAGCGGAGGTCACAGATACGCAGTATTTT
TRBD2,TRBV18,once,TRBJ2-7,CASSPQGLAGATEQYF,TGTGCCAGCTCACCGCAGGGACTAGCGGGAGCGACCGAGCAGTACTTC
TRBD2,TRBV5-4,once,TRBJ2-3,CASSFGTSTHTQYF,TGTGCCAGCAGCTTCGGGACTAGCACTCATACGCAGTATTTT
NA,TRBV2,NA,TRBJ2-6,CASSGSSGANVLTF,TGTGCCAGCAGCGGGAGCTCTGGGGCCAACGTCCTGACTTTC
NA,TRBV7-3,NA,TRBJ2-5,CASSPGDLSGETQYF,TGTGCCAGCAGCCCGGGGGACTTGTCGGGGGAGACCCAGTACTTC
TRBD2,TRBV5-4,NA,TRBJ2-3,CASSHSGVLGDTQYF,TGTGCCAGCAGCCATAGCGGGGTCCTGGGAGATACGCAGTATTTT
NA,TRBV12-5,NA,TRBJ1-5,CASGLGPGEDSNQPQHF,TGTGCTAGTGGTTTGGGGCCCGGAGAAGATAGCAATCAGCCCCAGCATTTT
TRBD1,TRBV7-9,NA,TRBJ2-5,CASPSRDSQETQYF,TGTGCCAGCCCTTCGAGGGACAGCCAAGAGACCCAGTACTTC
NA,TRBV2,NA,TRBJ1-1,CASSVAGAEAFF,TGTGCCAGCAGTGTTGCGGGGGCTGAAGCTTTCTTT
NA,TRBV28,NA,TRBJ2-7,CASTMGPASYEQYF,TGTGCCAGCACAATGGGGCCTGCCTCCTACGAGCAGTACTTC
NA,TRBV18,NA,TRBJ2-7,CASSPRAGRSEQYF,TGTGCCAGCTCACCCCGGGCGGGGAGGTCCGAGCAGTACTTC
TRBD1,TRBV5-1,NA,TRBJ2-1,CASSLDPGTGDYNEQFF,TGCGCCAGCAGCTTGGACCCGGGGACAGGGGACTACAATGAGCAGTTCTTC
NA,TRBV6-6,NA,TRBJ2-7,CASSITGAAEQYF,TGTGCCAGCAGTATTACTGGGGCAGCCGAGCAGTACTTC
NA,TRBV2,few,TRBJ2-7,CASSDGGLSYEQYF,TGTGCCAGCAGTGACGGCGGGCTCTCCTACGAGCAGTACTTC
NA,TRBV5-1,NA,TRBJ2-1,CASSLQGGQFF,TGCGCCAGCAGCCTACAGGGTGGGCAGTTCTTC
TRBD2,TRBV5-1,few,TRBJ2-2,CASSLGAGVTGELFF,TGCGCCAGCAGCTTGGGGGCGGGAGTCACCGGGGAGCTGTTTTTT
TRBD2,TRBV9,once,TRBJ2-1,CASSGTSGGSEQFF,TGTGCCAGCAGTGGGACTAGCGGGGGGAGCGAGCAGTTCTTC
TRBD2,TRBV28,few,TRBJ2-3,CASGLGGGTDTQYF,TGTGCCAGCGGACTTGGGGGGGGAACAGATACGCAGTATTTT
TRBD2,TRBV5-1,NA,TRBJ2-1,CASSRTSGVFDEQFF,TGCGCCAGCAGCCGGACTAGCGGGGTCTTCGATGAGCAGTTCTTC
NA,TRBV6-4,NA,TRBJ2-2,CASSDQGTGELFF,TGTGCCAGCAGTGATCAGGGGACCGGGGAGCTGTTTTTT